What follows are 18 T cell receptor beta chains derived from one specimen sequenced in a study of cytomegalovirus exposure and HLA in healthy donors. It was with 60 Vbeta and 13 Jbeta primers that the PCR ran. Data came from immunoSEQ multiplex PCR; TCRdb stores just in-frame clones and leaves some out. The sample contains over 250,000 clones, 86% of which appear only once. Sequenced input: PBMCs. Receptors originate from a man aged 40-50 years in good health and CMV-seropositive.

The CDR3 loop is CASSLLGQGSDTQYF. CDR3 coding DNA: TGTGCCAGCAGCTTACTAGGGCAGGGTTCAGATACGCAGTATTTT. This chain joins TRBV7-3 and TRBJ2-3; D is perhaps TRBD1 (5 bases). The CDR3 is 15 amino acids. CDR1 and CDR2 (germline): SGHTA, FQGTGA. V was trimmed by 2 bases and J by 4 bases, leaving 13 bases between them.

V usage is TRBV18 and J usage is TRBJ1-2; tentatively, D is TRBD1 (5 bases). Germline values: CDR1 KGHSH, CDR2 LQKENI. The V end lost 3 bases, the J end lost 4 bases, and 12 bases lay between the germline ends. The CDR3 covers 14 residues. The CDR3 loop reads CASSPARDAYGYTF. The DNA for the CDR3 is TGTGCCAGCTCACCTGCCAGGGATGCCTATGGCTACACCTTC.

The gene calls are TRBV4-2 and TRBJ1-2; 7 bases line up with TRBD1. The CDR3 runs 16 residues. Germline loops: CDR1 LGHNA, CDR2 YNFKEQ. J was trimmed by 3 bases and V by 5 bases; bases with no gene match: 12. The CDR3 region is CASSFRTGSEDYGYTF. DNA of the CDR3: TGTGCCAGCAGCTTTCGGACAGGATCCGAGGACTATGGCTACACCTTC.

The chain links TRBV5-3 to TRBJ2-4; D perhaps matches TRBD2 (6 bases). TRBV5-3 is noted as an ORF with a role that remains uncertain. V lost 4 bases and J 0 bases, leaving 14 bases between the germline ends. This CDR3 has 16 residues. The CDR3 bases are TGTGCCAGAAGCCACTTAGCGGATCTAGCCAAAAACATTCAGTACTTC. Protein: CARSHLADLAKNIQYF.

This chain joins TRBV28 and TRBJ2-7; TRBD1 matches 8 bases. The CDR3 sequence is 15 residues long. The V gene end was trimmed by 6 bases and the J gene end by 2 bases; junction bases not matched to a gene: 9. Germline lookup yields CDR1 MDHEN and CDR2 SYDVKM. The CDR3 nucleotides read TGTGCCAGCAGCCCCCCGTCGACAGGGGCCTACGAGCAGTACTTC. This translates into CASSPPSTGAYEQYF.

This chain connects TRBV7-2 to TRBJ2-1; 10 nucleotides line up with TRBD1. J gave up 6 bases and V 1 base, and 3 bases lay outside the gene matches. Germline V gives CDR1 SGHTA, CDR2 FQGNSA. The CDR3 totals 15 residues. Here the CDR3 reads CASSLEGTGVNEQFF. In DNA form, the CDR3 reads TGTGCCAGCAGCTTAGAGGGGACAGGGGTCAATGAGCAGTTCTTC.

The V gene is TRBV5-6, the J gene TRBJ2-2; no clear D. V was trimmed by 2 bases and J by 7 bases, leaving 12 bases between them. The CDR3 consists of 14 residues. CDR1 is SGHDT, CDR2 YYEEEE, per germline. CDR3 sequence: CASSLRTVSGELFF. In DNA form, the CDR3 reads TGTGCCAGCAGCTTAAGAACTGTTAGCGGGGAGCTGTTTTTT.

The rearrangement links TRBV5-4 to TRBJ1-1, with D unclear. V was cut by 2 bases and J by 3 bases, with 11 bases left in between. Germline-derived CDR1 and CDR2 are SGHNT and YYREEE (reference sequence). The CDR3 loop spans 14 amino acids. In nucleotides, the CDR3 is TGTGCCAGCAGCTTCGACCAGCGGGACACTGAAGCTTTCTTT. This encodes CASSFDQRDTEAFF.

The chain recombines TRBV9 with TRBJ1-4, with a tentative D call TRBD1 (5 bases). Trimming shortened V by 3 bases and J by 2 bases, and 14 bases separated the two germline ends. The CDR3 sequence is 16 residues long. CDR1 SGDLS and CDR2 YYNGEE come from the germline V gene. CDR3 residues: CASSAATGTTNEKLFF. The DNA for the CDR3 is TGTGCCAGCAGCGCTGCTACCGGGACTACTAATGAAAAACTGTTTTTT.

V is TRBV28 and J is TRBJ2-2; 8 nucleotides line up with TRBD2. The CDR3 totals 15 residues. Germline values: CDR1 MDHEN, CDR2 SYDVKM. V trimming: 2 bases; J trimming: 4 bases; junction bases outside the gene matches: 3. CDR3 residues: CASSLERESTGELFF. CDR3 coding DNA: TGTGCCAGCAGTTTAGAGCGGGAGAGCACCGGGGAGCTGTTTTTT. Together with reference TRBV28 and TRBJ2-2, the CDR3 gives the full variable domain: DVKVTQSSRYLVKRTGEKVFLECVQDMDHENMFWYRQDPGLGLRLIYFSYDVKMKEKGDIPEGYSVSREKKERFSLILESASTNQTSMYLCASSLERESTGELFFGEGSRLTVL.

This clone was seen a few times. The chain joins TRBV4-3 to TRBJ2-7; TRBD2 aligns across 8 bases. Germline V CDR1 and CDR2: LGHNA, YSLEER. Losses at the gene ends were 0 bases for V and 1 base for J; bases not matched to a gene: 8. The CDR3 covers 17 residues. For the CDR3, the DNA is TGCGCCAGCAGCCAAGATTACAAGACTAGCGTGTCCTACGAGCAGTACTTC. Its translation: CASSQDYKTSVSYEQYF.

V gene TRBV10-3 combines with J gene TRBJ1-1; D gene ambiguous. CDR3 length: 15 residues. Trimming removed 0 bases at V and 5 bases at J, with 13 bases between. Germline CDR1 ENHRY, CDR2 SYGVKD. Here the CDR3 DNA reads TGTGCCATCAGTGAGTCGGCCACCTCGGAGACTGAAGCTTTCTTT. It translates to CAISESATSETEAFF.

The chain is built from TRBV7-9 and TRBJ2-6; unclear D gene. Trimming removed 11 bases at V and 0 bases at J, with 14 bases between. Germline loops: CDR1 SEHNR, CDR2 FQNEAQ (reference sequence). The CDR3 has 15 residues. The CDR3: CALRMRSSGANVLTF. The CDR3 bases are TGTGCCCTGCGGATGAGAAGCTCTGGGGCCAACGTCCTGACTTTC.

J is TRBJ2-1 and V is TRBV27, with 10 bases aligning to TRBD2. The CDR3 contains 16 residues. Germline assignment: CDR1 MNHEY and CDR2 SMNVEV (reference sequence). With 5 bases clipped from V and 9 bases from J, the junction kept 13 bases outside the gene matches. CDR3 sequence: CASSELAGERWSEQFF. CDR3 nucleotide sequence: TGTGCCAGCAGTGAGCTAGCGGGAGAACGTTGGAGTGAGCAGTTCTTC.

Only a few counts were recorded for this clone. This chain links TRBV5-4 with TRBJ1-2; maybe TRBD1 (5 bases). V was pared by 4 bases and J by 7 bases, with 14 bases between. This CDR3 region has 13 residues. Germline V gives CDR1 SGHNT, CDR2 YYREEE (reference sequence). The CDR3 sequence is CASSPPGGLGYTF. The CDR3 DNA sequence: TGTGCCAGCAGCCCCCCGGGGGGACTTGGCTACACCTTC.

V is TRBV29-1 and J is TRBJ1-1; the D is unclear. The ends were cut back, 4 bases at V and 5 bases at J, with 11 bases in the middle. The CDR3 covers 12 residues. Germline assignment: CDR1 SQVTM and CDR2 ANQGSEA. The CDR3 loop is CSVGIYRTEAFF. CDR3 DNA sequence: TGCAGCGTTGGAATATACAGAACTGAAGCTTTCTTT.

The genes are TRBV7-2 and TRBJ2-3, with TRBD1 as a possible D gene (6 bases). V was trimmed by 1 base and J by 0 bases, leaving 11 bases between them. The CDR3 is 16 amino acids. Per the germline V gene, CDR1 is SGHTA and CDR2 is FQGNSA. CDR3 residues: CASSLVDRLSTDTQYF. The DNA for the CDR3 is TGTGCCAGCAGCTTAGTGGACAGACTAAGCACAGATACGCAGTATTTT.

About this clone: Other DNA sequences in this specimen translate into the identical CDR3. This sequence joins TRBV10-3 and TRBJ1-1, with TRBD1 matching over 7 bases. This CDR3 region has 13 residues. Losses at the gene ends were 9 bases for V and 0 bases for J; bases not matched to a gene: 4. Germline V CDR1 and CDR2: ENHRY, SYGVKD. CDR3 sequence: CAIRTGMNTEAFF. CDR3 DNA sequence: TGTGCCATTCGGACAGGAATGAACACTGAAGCTTTCTTT.